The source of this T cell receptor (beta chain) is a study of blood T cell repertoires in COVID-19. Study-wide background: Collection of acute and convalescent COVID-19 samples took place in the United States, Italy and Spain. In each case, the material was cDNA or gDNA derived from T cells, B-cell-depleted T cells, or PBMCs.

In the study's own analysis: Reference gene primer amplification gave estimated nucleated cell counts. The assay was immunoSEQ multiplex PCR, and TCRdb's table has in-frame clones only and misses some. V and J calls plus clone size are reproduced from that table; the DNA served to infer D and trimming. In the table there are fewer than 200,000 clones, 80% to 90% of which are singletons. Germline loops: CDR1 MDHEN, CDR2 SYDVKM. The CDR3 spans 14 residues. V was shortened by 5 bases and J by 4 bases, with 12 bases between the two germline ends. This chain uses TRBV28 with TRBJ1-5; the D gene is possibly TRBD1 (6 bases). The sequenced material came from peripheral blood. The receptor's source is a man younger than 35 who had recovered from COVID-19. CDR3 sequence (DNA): TGTGCCAGCAGTCGTGGTCAGGGGAATCAGCCCCAGCATTTT. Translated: CASSRGQGNQPQHF.